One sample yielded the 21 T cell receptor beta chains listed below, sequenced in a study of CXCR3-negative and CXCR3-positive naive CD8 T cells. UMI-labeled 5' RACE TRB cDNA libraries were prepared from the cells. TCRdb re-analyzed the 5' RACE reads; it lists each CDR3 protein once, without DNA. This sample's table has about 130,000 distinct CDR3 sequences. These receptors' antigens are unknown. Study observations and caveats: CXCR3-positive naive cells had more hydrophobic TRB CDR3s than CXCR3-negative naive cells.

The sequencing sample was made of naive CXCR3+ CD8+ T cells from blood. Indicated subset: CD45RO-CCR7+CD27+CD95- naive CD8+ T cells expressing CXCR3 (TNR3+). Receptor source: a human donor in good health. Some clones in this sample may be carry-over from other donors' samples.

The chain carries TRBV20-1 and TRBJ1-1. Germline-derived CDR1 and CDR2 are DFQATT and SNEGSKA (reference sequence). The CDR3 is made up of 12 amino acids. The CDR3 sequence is CSAIEGSTEAFF.

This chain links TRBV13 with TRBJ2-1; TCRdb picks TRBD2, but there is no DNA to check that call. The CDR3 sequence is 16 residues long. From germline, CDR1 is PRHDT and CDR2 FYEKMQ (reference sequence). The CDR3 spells CASSPSTSLGPNEQFF. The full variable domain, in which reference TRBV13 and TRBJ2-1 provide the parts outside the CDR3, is AAGVIQSPRHLIKEKRETATLKCYPIPRHDTVYWYQQGPGQDPQFLISFYEKMQSDKGSIPDRFSAQQFSDYHSELNMSSLELGDSALYFCASSPSTSLGPNEQFFGPGTRLTVL.

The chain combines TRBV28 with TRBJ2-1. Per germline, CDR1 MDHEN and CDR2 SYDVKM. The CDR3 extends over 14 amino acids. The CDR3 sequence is CASMSESSYNEQFF.

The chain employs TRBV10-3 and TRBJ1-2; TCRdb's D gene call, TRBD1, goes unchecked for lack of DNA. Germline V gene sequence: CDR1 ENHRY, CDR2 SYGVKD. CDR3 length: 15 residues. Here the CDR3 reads CAISEIGTGNYGYTF.

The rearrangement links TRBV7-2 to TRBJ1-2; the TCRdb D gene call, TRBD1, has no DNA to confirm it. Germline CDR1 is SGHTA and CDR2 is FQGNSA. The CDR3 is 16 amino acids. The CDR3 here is CASSPGPGTSGDGYTF.

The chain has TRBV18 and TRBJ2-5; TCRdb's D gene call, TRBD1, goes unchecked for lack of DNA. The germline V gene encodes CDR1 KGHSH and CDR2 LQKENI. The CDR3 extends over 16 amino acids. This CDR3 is CASSPPPPGQQETQYF.

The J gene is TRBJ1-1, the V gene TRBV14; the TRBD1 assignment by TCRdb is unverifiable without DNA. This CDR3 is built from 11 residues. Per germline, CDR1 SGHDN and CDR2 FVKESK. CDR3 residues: CASSPGIGAFF.

This CDR3 is CASYLDSNTEAFF. The chain links TRBV7-9 to TRBJ1-1; TCRdb designates TRBD1, a call that cannot be tested without DNA. Germline V gene data show CDR1 as SEHNR and CDR2 as FQNEAQ (reference sequence). This CDR3 has 13 residues.

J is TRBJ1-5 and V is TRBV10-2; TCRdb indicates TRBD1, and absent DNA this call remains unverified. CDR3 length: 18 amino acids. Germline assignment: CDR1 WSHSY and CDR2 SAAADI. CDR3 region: CASSESISRGVHNQPQHF.

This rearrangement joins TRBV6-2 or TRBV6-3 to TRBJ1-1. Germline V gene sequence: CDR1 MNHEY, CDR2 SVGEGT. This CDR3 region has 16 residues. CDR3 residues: CASSYEMVGGGTEAFF.

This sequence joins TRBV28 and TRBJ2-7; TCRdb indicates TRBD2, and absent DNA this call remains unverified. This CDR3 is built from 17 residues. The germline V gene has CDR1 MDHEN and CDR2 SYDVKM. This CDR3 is CASSLGLAGDRYYEQYF.

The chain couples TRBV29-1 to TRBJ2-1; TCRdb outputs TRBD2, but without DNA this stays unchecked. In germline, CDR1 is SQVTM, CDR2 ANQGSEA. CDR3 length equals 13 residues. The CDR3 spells CSYRAGEANEQFF.

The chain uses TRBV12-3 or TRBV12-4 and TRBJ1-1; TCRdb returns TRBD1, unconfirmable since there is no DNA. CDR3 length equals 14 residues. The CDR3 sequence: CASTPGQVNTEAFF.

This chain's CDR3 is CATSRDSGTVNEKLFF. J is TRBJ1-4 and V is TRBV15; TCRdb picks TRBD1, but there is no DNA to check that call. The CDR3 spans 16 residues. Germline-derived CDR1 and CDR2 are LNHNV and YYDKDF (reference sequence).

Here the CDR3 reads CSDGTGTPYGYTF. This chain joins TRBV29-1 and TRBJ1-2; with no DNA, the TCRdb D assignment of TRBD1 cannot be verified. The CDR3 spans 13 residues. From germline, CDR1 is SQVTM and CDR2 ANQGSEA.

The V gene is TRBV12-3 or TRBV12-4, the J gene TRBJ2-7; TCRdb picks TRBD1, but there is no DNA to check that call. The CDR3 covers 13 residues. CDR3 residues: CASSRGVGYEQYF.

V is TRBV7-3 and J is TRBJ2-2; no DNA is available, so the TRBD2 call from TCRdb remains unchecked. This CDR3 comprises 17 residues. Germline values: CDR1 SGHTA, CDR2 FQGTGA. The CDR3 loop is CASSLSPRGLGVGELFF.

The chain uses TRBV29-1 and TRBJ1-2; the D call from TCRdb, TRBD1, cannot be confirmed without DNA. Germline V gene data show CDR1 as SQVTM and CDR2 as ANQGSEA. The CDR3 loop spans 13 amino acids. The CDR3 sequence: CSVEFLGAEGYTF.

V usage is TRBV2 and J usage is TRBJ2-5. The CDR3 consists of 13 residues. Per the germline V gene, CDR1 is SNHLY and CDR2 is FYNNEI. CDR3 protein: CASSDRLQETQYF.

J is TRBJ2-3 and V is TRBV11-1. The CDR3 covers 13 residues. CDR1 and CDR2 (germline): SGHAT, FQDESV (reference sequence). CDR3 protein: CASSSQDTDTQYF.

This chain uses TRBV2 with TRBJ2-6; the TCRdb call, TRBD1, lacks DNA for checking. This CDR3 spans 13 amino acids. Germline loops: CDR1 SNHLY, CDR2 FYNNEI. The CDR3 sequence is CAMGVTGANVLTF.